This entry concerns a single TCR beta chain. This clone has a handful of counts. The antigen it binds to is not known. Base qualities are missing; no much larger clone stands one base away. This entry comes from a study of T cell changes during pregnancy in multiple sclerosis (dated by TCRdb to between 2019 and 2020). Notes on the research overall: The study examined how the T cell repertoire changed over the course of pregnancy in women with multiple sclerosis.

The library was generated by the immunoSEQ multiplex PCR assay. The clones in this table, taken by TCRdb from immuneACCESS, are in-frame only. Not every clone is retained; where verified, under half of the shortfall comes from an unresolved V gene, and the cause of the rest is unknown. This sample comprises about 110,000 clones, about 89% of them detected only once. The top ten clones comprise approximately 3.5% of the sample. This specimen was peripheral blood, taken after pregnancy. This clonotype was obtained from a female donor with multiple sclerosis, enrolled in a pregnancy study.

The base sequence is TGTGCCTGGAGTGGGCAGTTTTCTGGAAACACCATATATTTT. It is translated as CAWSGQFSGNTIYF. Recombination linked TRBV30 to TRBJ1-3, with the D gene uncertain. As encoded in the germline V gene (reference sequence), CDR1 is GTSNPN while CDR2 is SVGIG. The CDR3 goes from the cysteine to the phenylalanine over 14 residues. Solely the CDR3 DNA is kept, with 42 bases framed from the first base. V loses 1 base of germline sequence and J loses 1 base, and the interval between the two ends is 8 bases.